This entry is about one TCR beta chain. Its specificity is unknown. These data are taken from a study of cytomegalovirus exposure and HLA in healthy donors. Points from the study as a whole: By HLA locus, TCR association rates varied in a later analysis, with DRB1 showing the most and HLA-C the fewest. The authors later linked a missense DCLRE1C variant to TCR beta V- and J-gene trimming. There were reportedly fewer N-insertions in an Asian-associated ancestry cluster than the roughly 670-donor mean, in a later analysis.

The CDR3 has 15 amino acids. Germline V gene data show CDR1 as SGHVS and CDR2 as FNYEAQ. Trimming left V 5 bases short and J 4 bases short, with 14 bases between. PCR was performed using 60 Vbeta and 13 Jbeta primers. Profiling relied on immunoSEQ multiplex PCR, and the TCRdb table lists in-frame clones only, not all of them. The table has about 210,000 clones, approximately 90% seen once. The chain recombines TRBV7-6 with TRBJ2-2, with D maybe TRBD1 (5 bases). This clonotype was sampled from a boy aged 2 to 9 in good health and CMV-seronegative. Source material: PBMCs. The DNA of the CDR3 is TGTGCCAGCAGCGTGGACATCCCCGGCACCGGGGAGCTGTTTTTT. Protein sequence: CASSVDIPGTGELFF.